Presented here are 5 T cell receptor beta chains from one specimen sequenced in a study of T cells after posttransplantation cyclophosphamide. A marrow graft followed busulfan-fludarabine conditioning, with cyclophosphamide on days +3 and +4. The method was immunoSEQ multiplex PCR; TCRdb's version includes in-frame clones alone and lacks a portion of them. The top ten hold about 1.2% of the sample, which has some 8,000 clones, roughly nine tenths seen once. The source was CD4+ T cells sorted from blood, collected roughly 190 weeks after allogeneic stem cell transplant with posttransplant cyclophosphamide. Every receptor here comes from a female patient in her 50s who received an allogeneic stem cell transplant from a related donor, was CMV-positive, and had no GVHD. The graft donor may account for some of the T cells.

This chain uses TRBV5-5 with TRBJ2-3; unclear D gene. The CDR3 is made up of 14 amino acids. V was cut by 4 bases and J by 0 bases, with 9 bases left in between. Germline assignment: CDR1 SGHKS and CDR2 YYEKEE (reference sequence). CDR3 in amino acids: CASSMLVSTDTQYF. In nucleotides, the CDR3 is TGTGCCAGCAGCATGCTAGTTAGCACAGATACGCAGTATTTT. The variable domain in full, with the rest retrieved from reference TRBV5-5 and TRBJ2-3, is DAGVTQSPTHLIKTRGQQVTLRCSPISGHKSVSWYQQVLGQGPQFIFQYYEKEERGRGNFPDRFSARQFPNYSSELNVNALLLGDSALYLCASSMLVSTDTQYFGPGTRLTVL.

V usage is TRBV7-8 and J usage is TRBJ2-2, with TRBD2 identical over 15 bases. V lost 1 base, J lost 4 bases, and 4 bases stayed unmatched. In germline, CDR1 is SGHVS, CDR2 FQNEAQ. The CDR3 contains 18 residues. In DNA, the CDR3 is TGTGCCAGCAGCTTAGATGCGGGACTAGCGGGGGGCACCGGGGAGCTGTTTTTT. Translating it yields CASSLDAGLAGGTGELFF. The complete variable domain, with remaining parts taken from reference TRBV7-8 and TRBJ2-2, reads GAGVSQSPRYKVAKRGQDVALRCDPISGHVSLFWYQQALGQGPEFLTYFQNEAQLDKSGLPSDRFFAERPEGSVSTLKIQRTQQEDSAVYLCASSLDAGLAGGTGELFFGEGSRLTVL.

The chain uses TRBV5-4 and TRBJ1-1; possible D gene TRBD1, 6 bases. The CDR3 spans 13 residues. The germline V gene encodes CDR1 SGHNT and CDR2 YYREEE (reference sequence). Trimming took 3 bases from V and 7 from J, leaving 13 bases between them. The CDR3 coding sequence is TGTGCCAGCAGCTCCCCGGGGGGCCGTGAAGCTTTCTTT. Translation gives CASSSPGGREAFF.

The gene calls are TRBV11-2 and TRBJ1-2; D remains unclear. In germline, CDR1 is SGHAT, CDR2 FQNNGV. The CDR3 length is 14 residues. The V end was cut by 5 bases, the J end by 7 bases, with 17 bases between. The CDR3 coding sequence is TGTGCCAGCAGCCCCAGCGCCGGAGCATTTGGCTACACCTTC. Residues: CASSPSAGAFGYTF.

The V and J genes are TRBV2 and TRBJ2-3; 11 bases are a match to TRBD2. CDR3 size: 14 residues. CDR1 and CDR2 (germline): SNHLY, FYNNEI. The J segment lost 3 bases and the V segment lost 6 bases, leaving 2 bases of the junction unmatched. The CDR3 is CASRTSGSTDTQYF. DNA of the CDR3: TGTGCCAGCAGAACTAGCGGGAGTACAGATACGCAGTATTTT.